The rows below give T cell receptor beta chains drawn from one sample of a study of T cell changes during pregnancy in multiple sclerosis. TCRdb's copy holds only in-frame clones and misses some; the assay was immunoSEQ multiplex PCR. The table has under 50,000 clones, approximately 90% seen once; the top ten hold around 0.5%. This specimen consisted of CD4+ T cells from peripheral blood mononuclear cells, obtained in the first trimester of pregnancy. These receptors were obtained from a female donor in good health, enrolled as a control in a pregnancy study. The CDR3 runs from the conserved cysteine through the conserved F or W. Fields, in order: clone size, V gene, D gene, J gene, CDR3 protein, CDR3 DNA. D genes are given only for firm matches. The size entry is marked missing in some rows and otherwise reads once, few, many or a size class.

clone size: .; V gene: TRBV5-4; D gene: .; J gene: TRBJ2-1; CDR3 protein: CASSVSARGPAEEQFF; CDR3 DNA: TGTGCCAGCAGCGTATCAGCGCGAGGGCCTGCGGAGGAGCAGTTCTTC
clone size: .; V gene: TRBV9; D gene: TRBD2; J gene: TRBJ2-1; CDR3 protein: CASSSRGLAGRNEQFF; CDR3 DNA: TGTGCCAGCAGCTCAAGAGGGCTAGCGGGGCGGAATGAGCAGTTCTTC
clone size: .; V gene: TRBV7-2; D gene: .; J gene: TRBJ2-7; CDR3 protein: CASDEGSEQYF; CDR3 DNA: TGTGCCAGCGACGAAGGGAGTGAGCAGTACTTC
clone size: .; V gene: TRBV4-2; D gene: .; J gene: TRBJ2-1; CDR3 protein: CASSQHRGEQFF; CDR3 DNA: TGTGCCAGCAGCCAACACCGAGGTGAGCAGTTCTTC
clone size: once; V gene: TRBV2; D gene: .; J gene: TRBJ1-6; CDR3 protein: CASSERSSYNSPLHF; CDR3 DNA: TGTGCCAGCAGTGAGAGGAGCTCCTATAATTCACCCCTCCACTTT
clone size: .; V gene: TRBV7-2; D gene: .; J gene: TRBJ2-3; CDR3 protein: CASSSSAGITDTQYF; CDR3 DNA: TGTGCCAGCAGCTCCTCGGCGGGCATCACAGATACGCAGTATTTT
clone size: once; V gene: TRBV5-1; D gene: .; J gene: TRBJ2-3; CDR3 protein: CASSLAARPSTDTQYF; CDR3 DNA: TGCGCCAGCAGCCTTGCCGCTAGACCTAGCACAGATACGCAGTATTTT
clone size: .; V gene: TRBV2; D gene: TRBD1; J gene: TRBJ1-1; CDR3 protein: CASSKGASDTEAFF; CDR3 DNA: TGTGCCAGCAGTAAGGGGGCTTCCGACACTGAAGCTTTCTTT
clone size: .; V gene: TRBV7-2; D gene: TRBD1; J gene: TRBJ1-5; CDR3 protein: CASSKQGAPNQPQHF; CDR3 DNA: TGTGCCAGCAGCAAGCAGGGGGCCCCTAATCAGCCCCAGCATTTT
clone size: .; V gene: TRBV7-2; D gene: TRBD1; J gene: TRBJ2-1; CDR3 protein: CASSLYWTGAPYSYNEQFF; CDR3 DNA: TGTGCCAGCAGCTTATACTGGACAGGGGCCCCATATTCCTACAATGAGCAGTTCTTC
clone size: .; V gene: TRBV18; D gene: .; J gene: TRBJ2-2; CDR3 protein: CASSPGNSLNTGELFF; CDR3 DNA: TGTGCCAGCTCACCAGGAAACAGCCTGAACACCGGGGAGCTGTTTTTT
clone size: .; V gene: TRBV29-1; D gene: TRBD1; J gene: TRBJ1-2; CDR3 protein: CSVELGRTGVYGYTF; CDR3 DNA: TGCAGCGTTGAACTGGGGAGGACAGGGGTTTATGGCTACACCTTC
clone size: .; V gene: TRBV12-5; D gene: .; J gene: TRBJ2-5; CDR3 protein: CASGLGLLGETQYF; CDR3 DNA: TGTGCTAGTGGTTTGGGGCTTCTAGGAGAGACCCAGTACTTC
clone size: .; V gene: TRBV7-9; D gene: TRBD1; J gene: TRBJ1-2; CDR3 protein: CASSVRQGAFDGYTF; CDR3 DNA: TGTGCCAGCAGCGTAAGACAGGGGGCGTTCGATGGCTACACCTTC
clone size: .; V gene: TRBV4-1; D gene: TRBD1; J gene: TRBJ1-2; CDR3 protein: CASSQLGTGDYGYTF; CDR3 DNA: TGCGCCAGCAGCCAACTGGGGACAGGCGACTATGGCTACACCTTC
clone size: .; V gene: TRBV27; D gene: TRBD1; J gene: TRBJ2-7; CDR3 protein: CASSGTVSSYEQYF; CDR3 DNA: TGTGCCAGCAGTGGGACAGTCAGCTCCTACGAGCAGTACTTC
clone size: .; V gene: TRBV7-2; D gene: TRBD1; J gene: TRBJ2-3; CDR3 protein: CASSGDRGRGTQYF; CDR3 DNA: TGTGCCAGCAGCGGCGACAGGGGGCGCGGTACGCAGTATTTT
clone size: .; V gene: TRBV15; D gene: .; J gene: TRBJ2-1; CDR3 protein: CATSKFEGDYNEQFF; CDR3 DNA: TGTGCCACCAGCAAGTTCGAGGGGGACTACAATGAGCAGTTCTTC
clone size: .; V gene: TRBV4-1; D gene: TRBD2; J gene: TRBJ2-1; CDR3 protein: CASSQIWLSSGSHEQFF; CDR3 DNA: TGCGCCAGCAGCCAAATTTGGTTGTCTAGCGGGTCCCATGAGCAGTTCTTC
clone size: .; V gene: TRBV4-1; D gene: TRBD1; J gene: TRBJ1-4; CDR3 protein: CASSQGRWTGEGRTKLFF; CDR3 DNA: TGCGCCAGCAGCCAGGGGCGCTGGACAGGGGAAGGCCGTACAAAACTGTTTTTT
clone size: once; V gene: TRBV7-2; D gene: .; J gene: TRBJ2-7; CDR3 protein: CASSPWTGGVEQYF; CDR3 DNA: TGTGCCAGCAGCCCCTGGACCGGAGGAGTCGAGCAGTACTTC
clone size: .; V gene: TRBV7-7; D gene: TRBD2; J gene: TRBJ2-5; CDR3 protein: CASSPIAGGRETQYF; CDR3 DNA: TGTGCTAGCAGCCCAATAGCGGGGGGGCGGGAGACCCAGTACTTC
clone size: .; V gene: TRBV5-5; D gene: .; J gene: TRBJ1-2; CDR3 protein: CASSLVQGYGYTF; CDR3 DNA: TGTGCCAGCAGCTTGGTACAGGGATATGGCTACACCTTC
clone size: .; V gene: TRBV18; D gene: .; J gene: TRBJ1-2; CDR3 protein: CASSSGGNYGYTF; CDR3 DNA: TGTGCCAGCTCGTCGGGAGGTAACTATGGCTACACCTTC
clone size: .; V gene: TRBV18; D gene: .; J gene: TRBJ1-2; CDR3 protein: CASSPPAPNYGYTF; CDR3 DNA: TGTGCCAGCTCACCACCGGCACCTAACTATGGCTACACCTTC
clone size: .; V gene: TRBV5-1; D gene: .; J gene: TRBJ1-2; CDR3 protein: CASSSRDNYGYTF; CDR3 DNA: TGCGCCAGCAGCTCCAGGGATAACTATGGCTACACCTTC
clone size: .; V gene: TRBV7-2; D gene: .; J gene: TRBJ2-7; CDR3 protein: CASSARRTYEQYF; CDR3 DNA: TGTGCCAGCAGCGCCCGCAGGACCTACGAGCAGTACTTC
clone size: .; V gene: TRBV6-5; D gene: TRBD2; J gene: TRBJ2-5; CDR3 protein: CASSFNGLAGQETQYF; CDR3 DNA: TGTGCCAGCAGTTTCAACGGACTAGCGGGGCAAGAGACCCAGTACTTC
clone size: .; V gene: TRBV7-8; D gene: .; J gene: TRBJ2-7; CDR3 protein: CASSTQLSSYEQYF; CDR3 DNA: TGTGCCAGCAGCACACAGTTGAGCTCCTACGAGCAGTACTTC
clone size: .; V gene: TRBV7-9; D gene: .; J gene: TRBJ1-1; CDR3 protein: CASSPSIGVRTEAFF; CDR3 DNA: TGTGCCAGCAGCCCATCGATAGGGGTACGGACTGAAGCTTTCTTT
clone size: few; V gene: TRBV6-1; D gene: TRBD2; J gene: TRBJ2-2; CDR3 protein: CASSEALGRRLFF; CDR3 DNA: TGTGCCAGCAGTGAAGCGCTCGGGAGGAGGCTGTTTTTT
clone size: .; V gene: TRBV7-9; D gene: .; J gene: TRBJ2-3; CDR3 protein: CASSLGFQGDTQYF; CDR3 DNA: TGTGCCAGCAGCTTAGGATTCCAGGGAGATACGCAGTATTTT
clone size: .; V gene: TRBV29-1; D gene: .; J gene: TRBJ1-1; CDR3 protein: CSVTGTLNTEAFF; CDR3 DNA: TGCAGCGTGACCGGGACACTGAACACTGAAGCTTTCTTT
clone size: .; V gene: TRBV12-5; D gene: .; J gene: TRBJ2-6; CDR3 protein: CASGPGVTGANVLTF; CDR3 DNA: TGTGCTAGTGGTCCCGGGGTAACTGGGGCCAACGTCCTGACTTTC
clone size: .; V gene: TRBV9; D gene: TRBD1; J gene: TRBJ1-4; CDR3 protein: CASSADRGQGEKLFF; CDR3 DNA: TGTGCCAGCAGCGCTGACAGGGGGCAAGGTGAAAAACTGTTTTTT
clone size: .; V gene: TRBV27; D gene: TRBD1; J gene: TRBJ2-7; CDR3 protein: CASSLYRQGTSYEQYF; CDR3 DNA: TGTGCCAGCAGTCTCTACCGACAGGGAACATCCTACGAGCAGTACTTC
clone size: .; V gene: TRBV18; D gene: .; J gene: TRBJ1-1; CDR3 protein: CASSPLGAHALNTEAFF; CDR3 DNA: TGTGCCAGCTCACCATTAGGGGCACACGCCCTGAACACTGAAGCTTTCTTT
clone size: .; V gene: TRBV2; D gene: TRBD2; J gene: TRBJ2-1; CDR3 protein: CASRSGGVYNEQFF; CDR3 DNA: TGTGCCAGCAGAAGCGGGGGGGTATACAATGAGCAGTTCTTC
clone size: .; V gene: TRBV5-1; D gene: TRBD2; J gene: TRBJ2-1; CDR3 protein: CASSLRTSGNEQFF; CDR3 DNA: TGCGCCAGCAGCCTCCGGACTAGCGGCAATGAGCAGTTCTTC
clone size: .; V gene: TRBV7-2; D gene: TRBD1; J gene: TRBJ1-3; CDR3 protein: CASSPQGENTIYF; CDR3 DNA: TGTGCCAGCAGCCCTCAGGGGGAGAACACCATATATTTT
clone size: few; V gene: TRBV7-2; D gene: .; J gene: TRBJ1-2; CDR3 protein: CASSPKERLINYGYTF; CDR3 DNA: TGTGCCAGCAGCCCAAAGGAACGACTGATCAACTATGGCTACACCTTC
clone size: .; V gene: TRBV5-1; D gene: TRBD1; J gene: TRBJ2-1; CDR3 protein: CASSLISGQGVNEQFF; CDR3 DNA: TGCGCCAGCAGCTTGATATCCGGACAGGGGGTCAATGAGCAGTTCTTC
clone size: .; V gene: TRBV2; D gene: .; J gene: TRBJ1-5; CDR3 protein: CASSGPNRDQPQHF; CDR3 DNA: TGTGCCAGCAGTGGGCCCAACAGGGATCAGCCCCAGCATTTT
clone size: .; V gene: TRBV6-5; D gene: .; J gene: TRBJ1-1; CDR3 protein: CASSLGGQLNTEAFF; CDR3 DNA: TGTGCCAGCAGTCTCGGGGGGCAATTGAACACTGAAGCTTTCTTT